The 21 T cell receptor beta chains below were found in one sample sequenced in a study of T cell responses to AZD1222 COVID-19 vaccine. Profiling relied on immunoSEQ multiplex PCR, and the TCRdb table lists in-frame clones only, not all of them. The table has some 200,000 clones, approximately 92% seen once. Sequences were derived from peripheral blood, sampled 28 days after the second dose of the MenACWY control vaccine. Receptor source: an adult who received the MenACWY meningococcal vaccine as a control.

This clone is a singleton in its sample. The V gene is TRBV29-1, the J gene TRBJ2-2; D uncertain. The CDR3 extends over 15 amino acids. The V gene's germline CDR1 is SQVTM and CDR2 ANQGSEA. Trimming took off 7 bases at V and 0 bases at J, with 15 bases between the two ends. The CDR3 is CSGTVGASNTGELFF. CDR3 nucleotide sequence: TGCAGCGGGACCGTTGGAGCGTCGAACACCGGGGAGCTGTTTTTT.

The rearrangement uses TRBV5-1 and TRBJ2-2, with 7 bases fitting TRBD2. The CDR3 has 15 amino acids. Losses at the gene ends were 2 bases for V and 0 bases for J; bases not matched to a gene: 1. Germline V gene lookup returns CDR1 SGHRS and CDR2 YFSETQ. The CDR3: CASSLSGANTGELFF. In DNA form, the CDR3 reads TGCGCCAGCAGCTTAAGCGGGGCGAACACCGGGGAGCTGTTTTTT.

J is TRBJ2-4 and V is TRBV5-6; D unclear. CDR1 is SGHDT and CDR2 is YYEEEE in the germline V gene. The ends were cut back, 6 bases at V and 0 bases at J, with 10 bases in the middle. This CDR3 is 14 amino acids long. This CDR3 is CASTPSLAKNIQYF. In DNA, the CDR3 is TGTGCCAGCACCCCTTCCCTAGCCAAAAACATTCAGTACTTC.

V is TRBV2 and J is TRBJ1-5; D unclear. This CDR3 region has 15 residues. CDR1 SNHLY and CDR2 FYNNEI come from the germline V gene. Trimming left V 5 bases short and J 6 bases short, with 17 bases between. Written as DNA, the CDR3 is TGTGCCAGCAGTCTTCGGACCGGGGATGGTCAGCCCCAGCATTTT. It yields the protein CASSLRTGDGQPQHF.

This clone was detected a few times. The chain combines TRBV5-4 with TRBJ2-5; D is possibly TRBD1 or TRBD2 (5 bases each). There are 14 residues in the CDR3. With 4 bases removed from V and 5 bases from J, the gap between germline ends came to 15 bases. Germline CDR1 SGHNT, CDR2 YYREEE (reference sequence). The CDR3 DNA reads TGTGCCAGCAGCCCACCGGGACGAGTCGAGACCCAGTACTTC. Residues: CASSPPGRVETQYF.

This chain uses TRBV30 with TRBJ1-5; D remains ambiguous. The CDR3 covers 12 residues. Trimming stripped 4 bases from V and 3 bases from J, with 7 bases between. Per the germline V gene, CDR1 is GTSNPN and CDR2 is SVGIG (reference sequence). As DNA, the CDR3 is TGTGCCTGGAACGGACCCAATCAGCCCCAGCATTTT. This translates into CAWNGPNQPQHF.

The V and J genes are TRBV9 and TRBJ1-3; the D gene is possibly TRBD1 (6 bases). Germline assignment: CDR1 SGDLS and CDR2 YYNGEE. With 3 bases removed from V and 1 base from J, the gap between germline ends came to 14 bases. The CDR3 has 16 amino acids. The CDR3 DNA reads as TGTGCCAGCAGCGAGGACAGCCACTTTTCTGGAAACACCATATATTTT. This translates into CASSEDSHFSGNTIYF.

This chain uses TRBV7-6 with TRBJ2-2; tentatively, D is TRBD1 (5 bases). CDR1 is SGHVS, CDR2 FNYEAQ, per germline. The V gene lost 5 bases and the J gene lost 3 bases, with 10 bases spanning the gap. The CDR3 consists of 14 residues. The CDR3 region has the DNA TGTGCCAGCAGCCCCACAGGAGACACCGGGGAGCTGTTTTTT. It specifies CASSPTGDTGELFF.

This clone was seen a few times. CDR3 coding DNA: TGTGCCAGCAGTTTCCCGGGAACCTTCTATGGCTACACCTTC. This encodes CASSFPGTFYGYTF. The V and J genes are TRBV28 and TRBJ1-2; D not resolved. Germline V gene data show CDR1 as MDHEN and CDR2 as SYDVKM. With 3 bases removed from V and 4 bases from J, the gap between germline ends came to 12 bases. This CDR3 contains 14 residues.

The chain couples TRBV7-2 to TRBJ2-1; TRBD2 matches 9 bases. The CDR3 runs to 15 residues. Per germline, CDR1 SGHTA and CDR2 FQGNSA. V trimming: 0 bases; J trimming: 9 bases; junction bases outside the gene matches: 6. DNA for the CDR3: TGTGCCAGCAGCTTAGCCTCACTAGCGGGCGGTGAGCAGTTCTTC. This sequence encodes CASSLASLAGGEQFF.

The rearrangement joins TRBV24-1 to TRBJ2-1; D perhaps matches TRBD2 (6 bases). V gave up 4 bases and J gave up 2 bases, with 11 bases separating them. Germline-derived CDR1 and CDR2 are KGHDR and SFDVKD. This CDR3 has 15 residues. This CDR3 reads CATSDLRLAYNEQFF. CDR3 bases: TGTGCCACCAGTGACCTTCGACTAGCCTACAATGAGCAGTTCTTC.

The chain is built from TRBV27 and TRBJ2-1; D perhaps matches TRBD2 (6 bases). The germline V gene has CDR1 MNHEY and CDR2 SMNVEV (reference sequence). The germline V and J ends were trimmed by 1 base and 5 bases, with 15 bases remaining between them. The CDR3 consists of 16 residues. This chain's CDR3 is CASSLYAGIANNEQFF. DNA for the CDR3: TGTGCCAGCAGTTTATATGCGGGGATCGCGAACAATGAGCAGTTCTTC.

This clone was detected once. This rearrangement joins TRBV11-3 to TRBJ2-6; D not certain. The germline gives CDR1 SGHNT, CDR2 YENEEA. Trimming removed 5 bases from V and 3 bases from J, with 11 bases in between. This CDR3 comprises 15 residues. DNA for the CDR3: TGTGCCAGCAGCCCCCGGTTCGATGGGGCCAACGTCCTGACTTTC. Amino acids: CASSPRFDGANVLTF.

The DNA for the CDR3 is TGTGCCAGCAGTGCACTAGCGGGAGACTCTGGGGCCAACGTCCTGACTTTC. Protein sequence: CASSALAGDSGANVLTF. This chain links TRBV6-1 with TRBJ2-6, with 11 nucleotides matching TRBD2. Germline assignment: CDR1 MNHNS and CDR2 SASEGT. The CDR3 runs 17 residues. The junction had 2 bases not matched to a gene; V was cut back by 4 bases and J by 0 bases.

The chain is built from TRBV12-2 and TRBJ2-1; TRBD1 reflects the table's D call only, with no check against the DNA. TRBV12-2 is deemed a pseudogene. This CDR3 is 18 amino acids long. CDR3 loop: CASRLPTSGTAPYNEQFF. CDR3 bases: TGTGCAAGTCGCTTACCCACATCCGGGACAGCCCCTTACAATGAGCAGTTCTTC.

This chain uses TRBV5-1 with TRBJ1-1; D is unclear. From germline, CDR1 is SGHRS and CDR2 YFSETQ. There are 15 residues in the CDR3. V lost 6 bases and J 1 base, leaving 16 bases between the germline ends. The chain's CDR3 is CASTPTTGWNTEAFF. DNA for the CDR3: TGCGCCAGCACCCCGACGACGGGGTGGAACACTGAAGCTTTCTTT.

The rearrangement uses TRBV28 and TRBJ1-3, with D possibly being TRBD1 (5 bases). The V and J ends lost 3 bases and 9 bases respectively, with 12 bases between them. Per germline, CDR1 MDHEN and CDR2 SYDVKM. The CDR3 contains 13 residues. As DNA, the CDR3 is TGTGCCAGCAGTTTGGGGGTCTATTCCACCATATATTTT. Protein: CASSLGVYSTIYF.

The CDR3 DNA is TGCGCCAGCAGCTGGACCGTAGGGGAAGAGACCCAGTACTTC. It translates to CASSWTVGEETQYF. The chain has TRBV5-1 and TRBJ2-5; D is perhaps TRBD1 (5 bases). This CDR3 contains 14 residues. V lost 3 bases, J lost 3 bases, and 12 bases lay in between. CDR1 and CDR2 from the germline V gene are SGHRS and YFSETQ.

This clone was counted once. The V and J genes are TRBV30 and TRBJ2-1, with TRBD2 matching 15 bases. The germline V gene has CDR1 GTSNPN and CDR2 SVGIG (reference sequence). The J segment lost 10 bases and the V segment lost 3 bases, leaving 10 bases of the junction unmatched. This CDR3 spans 16 amino acids. The CDR3 is CAWRVGLAGGPGEQFF. CDR3 bases: TGTGCCTGGAGGGTTGGACTAGCGGGAGGGCCGGGGGAGCAGTTCTTC.

In this sample, this clone turned up once. The genes are TRBV27 and TRBJ1-4; unclear D gene. Trimming shortened V by 0 bases and J by 0 bases, and 8 bases separated the two germline ends. The CDR3 runs to 16 residues. Germline CDR1 MNHEY, CDR2 SMNVEV (reference sequence). The CDR3 region is CASSLSRPATNEKLFF. CDR3 sequence (DNA): TGTGCCAGCAGTTTATCTCGTCCTGCAACTAATGAAAAACTGTTTTTT.

The genes are TRBV3-1 (or the pseudogene TRBV3-2) and TRBJ2-7, with 7 bases fitting TRBD1. Germline V gene data show CDR1 as LGHDT and CDR2 as YNNKEL (reference sequence). V was clipped by 1 base and J by 0 bases; unmatched bases: 9. The CDR3 has 17 amino acids. CDR3 coding DNA: TGTGCCAGCAGCCAAGTGACCCCGGGACAGAACTCCTACGAGCAGTACTTC. Translated, it gives CASSQVTPGQNSYEQYF.